This T cell receptor beta chain is from a study of identical twins. Findings of the study overall: Fewer insertions characterized abundant cord blood beta clonotypes, whereas memory repertoires showed none. Monozygotic twins shared more out-of-frame TCR alpha than recombination models predicted.

TCRdb re-derived calls from the 5' RACE reads in MiXCR, one entry per CDR3 protein. Of under 250,000 distinct CDR3 sequences listed, less than 10% are singletons. This clonotype has more than one count but fewer than ten. What it recognizes is unknown. The TCR sequence derives from a young woman in good health. Sequencing input: memory (CD45RO+) T cells sorted from blood.

The CDR3 protein is CASSETSGRAGEQFF. Written as DNA, the CDR3 is TGCGCCAGCAGTGAGACTAGCGGGAGGGCCGGTGAGCAGTTCTTC. V usage is TRBV10-1 and J usage is TRBJ2-1; 13 bases are a match to TRBD2. From germline, CDR1 is WNHNN and CDR2 SYGVQD (reference sequence). With 2 bases clipped from V and 9 bases from J, the junction kept 4 bases outside the gene matches. CDR3 size: 15 residues.